The 14 T cell receptor beta chains listed next were all sequenced from one sample in a study of beta chain features in type 1 diabetes. Antigens for these TCRs are unknown. Study-wide findings and caveats: Type 1 diabetes patients showed a moderate but significant shortening of TCRB CDR3s in all four CD4+ subsets.

The study reverse transcribed the entire isolated RNA, so it sequenced expressed TCRB transcripts. Sequencing used immunoSEQ multiplex PCR; TCRdb keeps in-frame clones, though not all of them. The sample contains about 710,000 clones, around 15% of which appear only once. The specimen sequenced was naive CD4+ T cells from blood. Source of these receptors: a man between 18 and 29 years old with type 1 diabetes.

The V call is TRBV2, the J call TRBJ2-3, with TRBD1 matching over 8 bases. After removal of 6 bases from V and 2 bases from J, the junction contained 7 bases not matched to a gene. Germline V gene data show CDR1 as SNHLY and CDR2 as FYNNEI. This CDR3 region has 15 residues. CDR3 sequence reads: CASRVPDRATDTQYF. In DNA, the CDR3 is TGTGCCAGCAGGGTCCCGGACAGGGCCACAGATACGCAGTATTTT.

The chain has TRBV9 and TRBJ2-5; 9 bases are a match to TRBD2. Trimming at V came to 0 bases and at J to 0 bases, leaving 6 bases not matched to a gene. The CDR3 contains 17 residues. In germline, CDR1 is SGDLS, CDR2 YYNGEE. Here the CDR3 reads CASSVGGSSGNQETQYF. Here the CDR3 DNA reads TGTGCCAGCAGCGTAGGCGGGTCTAGCGGGAACCAAGAGACCCAGTACTTC.

V usage is TRBV7-9 and J usage is TRBJ2-7, with 7 bases identical to TRBD1. Unmatched junction bases numbered 0, after V lost 1 base and J lost 0 bases. The germline CDR1 and CDR2 sequences are SEHNR and FQNEAQ (reference sequence). This CDR3 comprises 14 residues. The CDR3 loop reads CASSLGDSSYEQYF. For the CDR3, the DNA is TGTGCCAGCAGCTTAGGGGACAGCTCCTACGAGCAGTACTTC.

There are a few counts of this clone. This CDR3 is CASSFVGNIQYF. In DNA form, the CDR3 reads TGTGCCAGCAGTTTTGTGGGAAACATTCAGTACTTC. This chain connects TRBV2 to TRBJ2-4; D unresolved. V was pared by 5 bases and J by 6 bases, with 8 bases between. CDR3 length: 12 residues. The germline V gene encodes CDR1 SNHLY and CDR2 FYNNEI.

The gene calls are TRBV29-1 and TRBJ2-5, with 7 bases aligning to TRBD1. The germline V gene has CDR1 SQVTM and CDR2 ANQGSEA. The CDR3 extends over 14 amino acids. J lost 6 bases, V lost 5 bases, and 12 bases had no gene match. This CDR3 reads CSVRKWTGQQTQYF. The CDR3 DNA reads TGCAGCGTTAGGAAGTGGACAGGTCAACAGACCCAGTACTTC.

This clone came up a few times. The chain employs TRBV4-2 and TRBJ2-5; 11 bases line up with TRBD2. The V gene's germline CDR1 is LGHNA and CDR2 YNFKEQ. This CDR3 region has 15 residues. V gave up 0 bases and J gave up 4 bases; unmatched junction bases: 1. In DNA, the CDR3 is TGTGCCAGCAGCCAAGACGGGACTAGCGGAGAGACCCAGTACTTC. Amino acids: CASSQDGTSGETQYF.

The rearrangement uses TRBV9 and TRBJ1-2; D unclear. Trimming took off 4 bases at V and 4 bases at J, with 14 bases between the two ends. Germline V gene sequence: CDR1 SGDLS, CDR2 YYNGEE. This CDR3 spans 14 amino acids. CDR3 loop: CASSNSMGSYGYTF. For the CDR3, the DNA is TGTGCCAGCAGCAATTCTATGGGGAGCTATGGCTACACCTTC.

This clone was counted between two and nine times. This rearrangement joins TRBV6-6 to TRBJ1-1; D unclear. CDR3 length equals 14 residues. CDR1 and CDR2 (germline): MNHNY, SVGAGI (reference sequence). V was shortened by 2 bases and J by 0 bases, with 7 bases between the two germline ends. Here the CDR3 DNA reads TGTGCCAGCAGTTACGGCAGGCTGAACACTGAAGCTTTCTTT. Translating gives CASSYGRLNTEAFF.

The CDR3 coding sequence is TGTGCCAGCAGTCCCCCGGGACTAGCGGGGAAGTGGCCCACGGGGGATACGCAGTATTTT. Protein product: CASSPPGLAGKWPTGDTQYF. The gene calls are TRBV27 and TRBJ2-3, with 13 bases aligning to TRBD2. This CDR3 region has 20 residues. Germline assignment: CDR1 MNHEY and CDR2 SMNVEV (reference sequence). Trimming cost V 5 bases and J 6 bases; bases outside gene matches: 20.

This clone was seen only a few times. The V gene is TRBV20-1, the J gene TRBJ2-4; perhaps TRBD1 as D (5 bases). The CDR3 is made up of 11 amino acids. Between the trimmed V and J ends, which lost 5 bases and 8 bases, there was a span of 10 bases. Germline CDR1 and CDR2: DFQATT and SNEGSKA (reference sequence). The CDR3 coding sequence is TGCAGTGCTGAAAGGGGTGACATTCAGTACTTC. This translates into CSAERGDIQYF.

This clone has only one observation. Other DNA sequences of this sample code for an identical CDR3. This chain connects TRBV4-1 to TRBJ2-5; no reliable D call. V was clipped by 0 bases and J by 5 bases, with 7 bases between them. The CDR3 loop spans 13 amino acids. Germline-derived CDR1 and CDR2 are MGHRA and YSYEKL. The DNA for the CDR3 is TGCGCCAGCAGCCAAGATAGCCGGGAGACCCAGTACTTC. Translation: CASSQDSRETQYF.

The gene calls are TRBV6-6 and TRBJ1-2; D may be TRBD1 (5 bases). The length of the CDR3 is 14 residues. From germline, CDR1 is MNHNY and CDR2 SVGAGI (reference sequence). The V end lost 6 bases, the J end lost 2 bases, and 13 bases lay between the germline ends. The CDR3 here is CASSYAGRNYGYTF. The CDR3 DNA follows: TGTGCCAGCAGCTACGCGGGGCGGAACTATGGCTACACCTTC.

This clone was observed a few times. The rearrangement links TRBV14 to TRBJ1-2; no clear D. CDR1 is SGHDN, CDR2 FVKESK, per germline. V lost 1 base and J lost 4, with 7 bases in between. CDR3 length: 13 residues. CDR3: CASSQAVLYGYTF. The CDR3 coding sequence is TGTGCCAGCAGCCAAGCCGTGCTCTATGGCTACACCTTC. Full variable domain (outside the CDR3, taken from reference TRBV14 and TRBJ1-2): EAGVTQFPSHSVIEKGQTVTLRCDPISGHDNLYWYRRVMGKEIKFLLHFVKESKQDESGMPNNRFLAERTGGTYSTLKVQPAELEDSGVYFCASSQAVLYGYTFGSGTRLTVV.

This clone was seen a single time. The chain is built from TRBV4-1 and TRBJ2-1; D is ambiguous. V gave up 0 bases and J gave up 7 bases, with 13 bases separating them. Germline assignment: CDR1 MGHRA and CDR2 YSYEKL. CDR3 size: 15 residues. CDR3 nucleotides: TGCGCCAGCAGCCAAGATCAGCTAGTTGCGAATGAGCAGTTCTTC. It is translated as CASSQDQLVANEQFF.